Following are 22 T cell receptor beta chains from one sample sequenced in a study of post-analysis software for immune sequencing data. Overall study results and limits: In patients, TRBV5-6, TRBV5-1 and TRBV20-1 belonged to five TRBV segments found more frequently than in controls.

No antigen has been assigned to these receptors. Every TCR beta cDNA library bore unique molecular identifiers. TCRdb redid the calling of the PCR reads with MiXCR, one entry per CDR3 protein. The sample consists of hundreds of thousands of distinct CDR3 sequences, around 53% of them appearing once. Sequencing was done on a sample of blood. Receptors were obtained from a girl between 10 and 17 years old with multiple sclerosis.

CDR3 DNA sequence: TGCGCCAGCAGCTTCGGGGGCGGGAGAGACTATGGCTACACCTTC. Translation: CASSFGGGRDYGYTF. The chain joins TRBV5-1 to TRBJ1-2, with D possibly TRBD1 on 6 matching bases. The germline CDR1 and CDR2 sequences are SGHRS and YFSETQ. V lost 2 bases and J 3 bases, leaving 14 bases between the germline ends. The CDR3 sequence is 15 residues long.

The rearrangement uses TRBV20-1 and TRBJ2-1; no firm D call. The CDR3 covers 14 residues. Per the germline V gene, CDR1 is DFQATT and CDR2 is SNEGSKA (reference sequence). V was trimmed by 2 bases and J by 0 bases, leaving 8 bases between them. CDR3 amino acids: CSARPRRSYNEQFF. CDR3 nucleotide sequence: TGCAGTGCTAGACCCAGACGCTCCTACAATGAGCAGTTCTTC.

The rearrangement links TRBV7-3 to TRBJ2-1; TRBD2 aligns across 11 bases. The CDR3 is 16 amino acids. From germline, CDR1 is SGHTA and CDR2 FQGTGA. The V and J ends lost 4 bases and 7 bases, in that order; junction bases with no gene match: 9. The chain's CDR3 is CASSSSLAGGRNEQFF. The CDR3 bases are TGTGCCAGCAGCTCCTCCCTAGCGGGAGGTAGGAATGAGCAGTTCTTC.

The CDR3 DNA reads TGTGCCAGCAGTTCACTTAAAGGAACTAGGGCCTCCTACAATGAGCAGTTCTTC. It translates to CASSSLKGTRASYNEQFF. The chain employs TRBV27 and TRBJ2-1; the D gene is possibly TRBD2 (5 bases). Trimming took off 4 bases at V and 0 bases at J, with 19 bases between the two ends. The CDR3 spans 18 residues. Per the germline V gene, CDR1 is MNHEY and CDR2 is SMNVEV (reference sequence).

The gene calls are TRBV6-6 and TRBJ1-1, with D possibly matching TRBD1 (5 bases). Between the trimmed V and J ends, which lost 6 bases and 3 bases, there was a span of 23 bases. The CDR3 runs 17 residues. From germline, CDR1 is MNHNY and CDR2 SVGAGI (reference sequence). This CDR3 reads CASRILGPIPWDTEAFF. For the CDR3, the DNA is TGTGCCAGCAGGATATTGGGGCCTATTCCTTGGGACACTGAAGCTTTCTTT.

The sample holds one count of this clonotype. CDR3 residues: CASSFNGQSQAFF. Here the CDR3 DNA reads TGTGCCAGCAGCTTTAACGGACAGTCACAAGCTTTCTTT. The chain carries TRBV7-3 and TRBJ1-1, with D tentatively TRBD1 (6 bases). The V and J ends lost 3 bases and 9 bases respectively, with 14 bases between them. The CDR3 runs to 13 residues. The germline V gene has CDR1 SGHTA and CDR2 FQGTGA.

This clonotype was observed a handful of times. The germline gene is not matched at one end of the junction; a read error may be the cause. V gene TRBV5-1 combines with J gene TRBJ1-2, with no clear D. Germline V lookup: CDR1 SGHRS, CDR2 YFSETQ. The CDR3 has 14 amino acids. CDR3 residues: CASKAGPTFYDYTF. DNA of the CDR3: TGCGCCAGCAAGGCCGGGCCCACATTCTATGACTACACCTTC. Using reference TRBV5-1 and TRBJ1-2 for the parts outside the CDR3, the full variable domain is KAGVTQTPRYLIKTRGQQVTLSCSPISGHRSVSWYQQTPGQGLQFLFEYFSETQRNKGNFPGRFSGRQFSNSRSEMNVSTLELGDSALYLCASKAGPTFYDYTFGSGTRLTVV.

The chain is built from TRBV12-3 or TRBV12-4 and TRBJ2-1, with D tentatively TRBD2 (6 bases). The V end was cut by 7 bases, the J end by 2 bases, with 15 bases between. CDR3 length equals 15 residues. CDR3 protein: CASKNSGLTYNEQFF. CDR3 bases: TGTGCCAGCAAAAATTCGGGACTCACCTACAATGAGCAGTTCTTC.

The chain links TRBV7-9 to TRBJ2-1, with 7 bases fitting TRBD2. V was clipped by 8 bases and J by 7 bases; unmatched bases: 17. This CDR3 is built from 16 residues. CDR1 is SEHNR, CDR2 FQNEAQ, per germline (reference sequence). In nucleotides, the CDR3 is TGTGCCAGCGGGCGGGAGTTGTCCCGAATGCGGAATGAGCAGTTCTTC. Translating gives CASGRELSRMRNEQFF.

The V and J genes are TRBV20-1 and TRBJ2-1, with a possible D match to TRBD1 (6 bases). The CDR3 is made up of 16 amino acids. Germline lookup yields CDR1 DFQATT and CDR2 SNEGSKA (reference sequence). Trimming left V 0 bases short and J 4 bases short, with 16 bases between. CDR3 in amino acids: CSARDIDRLSYNEQFF. The CDR3 bases are TGCAGTGCTAGAGACATTGACAGGCTCTCTTACAATGAGCAGTTCTTC.

This chain uses TRBV7-9 with TRBJ1-4, with a weak D call TRBD1 (5 bases). The V gene's germline CDR1 is SEHNR and CDR2 FQNEAQ (reference sequence). This CDR3 has 15 residues. Trimming pared 5 bases from V and 8 bases from J, leaving 18 bases between. CDR3 protein: CASSRRGTQPEKLFF. The CDR3 coding sequence is TGTGCCAGCAGCCGTAGAGGGACTCAGCCGGAAAAACTGTTTTTT.

This chain links TRBV9 with TRBJ1-6; D is unresolved. This CDR3 is built from 16 residues. Trimming stripped 0 bases from V and 7 bases from J, with 14 bases between. Germline V gene data show CDR1 as SGDLS and CDR2 as YYNGEE. In nucleotides, the CDR3 is TGTGCCAGCAGCGTAGAGGCAAACACCAGAAATTCACCCCTCCACTTT. Translation gives CASSVEANTRNSPLHF.

V and J are TRBV29-1 and TRBJ1-5, with 7 bases lining up with TRBD1. This CDR3 spans 13 amino acids. Germline lookup yields CDR1 SQVTM and CDR2 ANQGSEA. J lost 4 bases, V lost 6 bases, and 6 bases had no gene match. In DNA form, the CDR3 reads TGCAGCGTCAGCGGGACAGCTAATCAGCCCCAGCATTTT. Translated, it gives CSVSGTANQPQHF.

This clonotype was detected only a few times. This chain links TRBV4-1 with TRBJ2-1; 9 bases match TRBD2. The CDR3 is 17 residues long. The trim removed 0 bases at V and 1 base at J, leaving 4 bases unmatched. The V gene's germline CDR1 is MGHRA and CDR2 YSYEKL. The CDR3 nucleotides read TGCGCCAGCAGCCAAGAGTCGCGGGAGGGATCCTACAATGAGCAGTTCTTC. It translates to CASSQESREGSYNEQFF.

The V and J genes are TRBV20-1 and TRBJ1-2; D gene uncertain. The CDR3 extends over 13 amino acids. V gave up 0 bases and J gave up 6 bases, with 11 bases separating them. Germline-derived CDR1 and CDR2 are DFQATT and SNEGSKA (reference sequence). DNA of the CDR3: TGCAGTGCTAGAGACCCTCCGGGTAATGGCTACACCTTC. Translating it yields CSARDPPGNGYTF.

The chain has TRBV6-6 and TRBJ1-2; no clear D gene. V lost 5 bases to trimming and J lost 4 bases, with 17 bases between them. Germline V CDR1 and CDR2: MNHNY, SVGAGI (reference sequence). The length of the CDR3 is 15 residues. In DNA, the CDR3 is TGTGCCAGCAGTACAACAGCCCTGGGCATCTATGGCTACACCTTC. The encoded protein is CASSTTALGIYGYTF.

The V call is TRBV7-3, the J call TRBJ2-5; 10 positions match TRBD1. Germline CDR1 reads SGHTA; CDR2 reads FQGTGA. V was clipped by 1 base and J by 2 bases; unmatched bases: 4. The CDR3 covers 16 residues. The CDR3 DNA follows: TGTGCCAGCAGCTTAAGGGACAGGGGACCTCAAGAGACCCAGTACTTC. Its protein is CASSLRDRGPQETQYF.

The chain combines TRBV29-1 with TRBJ1-2; no clear D gene. This CDR3 has 18 residues. Germline V gene lookup returns CDR1 SQVTM and CDR2 ANQGSEA. V was shortened by 0 bases and J by 0 bases, with 20 bases between the two germline ends. CDR3: CSVEEDNFPKGTNYGYTF. The CDR3 nucleotides are TGCAGCGTTGAAGAGGATAACTTCCCCAAGGGTACTAACTATGGCTACACCTTC.

The chain is built from TRBV20-1 and TRBJ2-4; 12 bases are shared with TRBD2. The last part of the DNA fits TRBJ2-7 better; the J call may be wrong. The CDR3 is 18 amino acids. Germline loops: CDR1 DFQATT, CDR2 SNEGSKA (reference sequence). CDR3 in DNA: TGCAGTGCTAGACAACCGGGACTAGCGGGCCCCTTTCCCTACGAGCAGTACTTC. This gives the protein CSARQPGLAGPFPYEQYF.

V is TRBV29-1 and J is TRBJ2-6; 10 nucleotides match TRBD1. Looked up from germline, CDR1 is SQVTM and CDR2 is ANQGSEA. This CDR3 spans 16 amino acids. After removal of 4 bases from V and 0 bases from J, the junction contained 3 bases not matched to a gene. CDR3 sequence reads: CSVGGTGDSGANVLTF. DNA for the CDR3: TGCAGCGTTGGGGGGACAGGGGACTCTGGGGCCAACGTCCTGACTTTC.

This clonotype was observed a handful of times. J is TRBJ2-1 and V is TRBV20-1, with 11 nucleotides matching TRBD2. V dropped 3 bases and J dropped 4; count of bases not matched to a gene: 5. The CDR3 runs to 15 residues. Germline V CDR1 and CDR2: DFQATT, SNEGSKA (reference sequence). Here the CDR3 reads CSASGLAGLYNEQFF. CDR3 bases: TGCAGTGCTAGCGGACTAGCGGGCCTATACAATGAGCAGTTCTTC.

The rearrangement uses TRBV20-1 and TRBJ2-7; no clear D gene. The CDR3 is 13 residues long. Germline CDR1 is DFQATT and CDR2 is SNEGSKA (reference sequence). V dropped 4 bases and J dropped 0 bases, with 10 bases sitting between them. CDR3 in amino acids: CSAKLPNSYEQYF. CDR3 in DNA: TGCAGTGCTAAGCTTCCTAACTCCTACGAGCAGTACTTC.